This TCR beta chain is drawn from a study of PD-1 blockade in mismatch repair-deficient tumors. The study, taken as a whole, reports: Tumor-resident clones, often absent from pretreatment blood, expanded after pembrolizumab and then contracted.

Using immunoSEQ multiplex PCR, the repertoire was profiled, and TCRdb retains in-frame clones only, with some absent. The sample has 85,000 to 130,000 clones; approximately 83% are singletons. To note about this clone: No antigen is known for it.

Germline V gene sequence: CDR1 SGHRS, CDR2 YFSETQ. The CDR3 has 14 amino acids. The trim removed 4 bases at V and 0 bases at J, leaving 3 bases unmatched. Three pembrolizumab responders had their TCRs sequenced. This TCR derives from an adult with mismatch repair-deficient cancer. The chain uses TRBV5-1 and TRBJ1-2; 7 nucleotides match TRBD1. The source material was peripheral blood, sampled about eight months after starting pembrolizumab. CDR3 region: CASSTGTANYGYTF. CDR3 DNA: TGCGCCAGCAGCACAGGGACAGCTAACTATGGCTACACCTTC. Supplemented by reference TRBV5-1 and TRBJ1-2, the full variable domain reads KAGVTQTPRYLIKTRGQQVTLSCSPISGHRSVSWYQQTPGQGLQFLFEYFSETQRNKGNFPGRFSGRQFSNSRSEMNVSTLELGDSALYLCASSTGTANYGYTFGSGTRLTVV.